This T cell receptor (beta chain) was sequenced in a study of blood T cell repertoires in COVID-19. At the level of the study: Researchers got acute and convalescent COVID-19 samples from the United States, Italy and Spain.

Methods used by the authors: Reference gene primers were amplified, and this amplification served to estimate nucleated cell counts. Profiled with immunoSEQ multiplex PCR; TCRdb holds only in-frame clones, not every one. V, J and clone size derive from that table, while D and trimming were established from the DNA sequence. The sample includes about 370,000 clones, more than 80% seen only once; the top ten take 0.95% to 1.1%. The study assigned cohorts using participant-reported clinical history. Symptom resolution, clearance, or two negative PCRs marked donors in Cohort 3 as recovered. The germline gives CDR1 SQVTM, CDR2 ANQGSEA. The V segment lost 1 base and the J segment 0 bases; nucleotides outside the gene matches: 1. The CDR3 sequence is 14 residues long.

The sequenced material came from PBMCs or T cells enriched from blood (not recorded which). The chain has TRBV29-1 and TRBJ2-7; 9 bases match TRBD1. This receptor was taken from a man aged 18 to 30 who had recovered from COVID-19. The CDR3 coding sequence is TGCAGCGTTGAAGGGGACAGGGTCTCCTACGAGCAGTACTTC. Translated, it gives CSVEGDRVSYEQYF.